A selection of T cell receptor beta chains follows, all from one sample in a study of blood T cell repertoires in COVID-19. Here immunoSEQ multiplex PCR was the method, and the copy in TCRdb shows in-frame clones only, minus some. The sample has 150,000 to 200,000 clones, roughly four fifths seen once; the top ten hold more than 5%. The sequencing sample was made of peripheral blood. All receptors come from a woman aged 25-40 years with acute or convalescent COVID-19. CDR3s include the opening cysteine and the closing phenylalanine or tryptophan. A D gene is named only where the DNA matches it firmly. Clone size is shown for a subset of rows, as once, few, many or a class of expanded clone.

DNA: TGTGCCAGCAGTCTCGTGGGGGGTCCTGACACCATATATTTT
CDR3: CASSLVGGPDTIYF
J: TRBJ1-3
V: TRBV6-5
size: -
D: -

DNA: TGTGCCAGCAGTCCCCTCGCTGTGGGCGCGAGCTATGGCTACACCTTC
CDR3: CASSPLAVGASYGYTF
J: TRBJ1-2
V: TRBV28
size: -
D: -

DNA: TGTGCCAGTTGGCCCGGACAGGGGAGGGTTGGCTACACCTTC
CDR3: CASWPGQGRVGYTF
J: TRBJ1-2
V: TRBV19
size: once
D: TRBD1

DNA: TGTGCCAGTAGTATGGCTAGCGCTGACACAGATACGCAGTATTTT
CDR3: CASSMASADTDTQYF
J: TRBJ2-3
V: TRBV19
size: few
D: -

DNA: TGTGCCAGCAGCCAAGTGCGGGATGAGCAGTTCTTC
CDR3: CASSQVRDEQFF
J: TRBJ2-1
V: TRBV14
size: -
D: -

DNA: TGTGCCAGCAGATTTATCCGTTCTCACAGGGGGTACAATGAGCAGTTCTTC
CDR3: CASRFIRSHRGYNEQFF
J: TRBJ2-1
V: TRBV27
size: -
D: TRBD1

DNA: TGTGCCAGCAGCGTAGATCAGCTAGCGGGGGCCTTTAAAACTAACAATGAGCAGTTCTTC
CDR3: CASSVDQLAGAFKTNNEQFF
J: TRBJ2-1
V: TRBV9
size: -
D: TRBD2

DNA: TGTGCCAGCAGCATCCGGGACAGGAGTTTGCAGCCCCAGCATTTT
CDR3: CASSIRDRSLQPQHF
J: TRBJ1-5
V: TRBV5-5
size: once
D: TRBD1

DNA: TGTGCCAGTAGTAGAGAGACAGCCTTCTACTATGGCTACACCTTC
CDR3: CASSRETAFYYGYTF
J: TRBJ1-2
V: TRBV19
size: -
D: -

DNA: TGTGCCAGCAGTCCGCAGGTCGACACCGGGGAGCTGTTTTTT
CDR3: CASSPQVDTGELFF
J: TRBJ2-2
V: TRBV6-5
size: -
D: -

DNA: TGTGCCAGCAGTGATTCGGACAGGGCTACCTATGGCTACACCTTC
CDR3: CASSDSDRATYGYTF
J: TRBJ1-2
V: TRBV27
size: -
D: TRBD1

DNA: TGTGCCAGCAGCGTAGCTAATGGGACAGGGAACTATGGCTACACCTTC
CDR3: CASSVANGTGNYGYTF
J: TRBJ1-2
V: TRBV9
size: -
D: TRBD1

DNA: TGTGCCTGGGCCGTCTCTAATTCACCCCTCCACTTT
CDR3: CAWAVSNSPLHF
J: TRBJ1-6
V: TRBV30
size: -
D: -

DNA: TGTGCCAGCAGCTTAACGTCAGGGACAGGGGTTGGGGAGCAGTACTTC
CDR3: CASSLTSGTGVGEQYF
J: TRBJ2-7
V: TRBV7-2
size: -
D: TRBD1

DNA: TGTGCCAGCTCACCGAGCCCGGGACAGGGAAACATTCAGTACTTC
CDR3: CASSPSPGQGNIQYF
J: TRBJ2-4
V: TRBV18
size: -
D: TRBD1

DNA: TGTGCCAGTAGCGTGACAGGGGTTTTTGAAAAACTGTTTTTT
CDR3: CASSVTGVFEKLFF
J: TRBJ1-4
V: TRBV19
size: few
D: TRBD1

DNA: TGTGCCAGCAGTCCCGACGTGACTCGGGGCTACACCTTC
CDR3: CASSPDVTRGYTF
J: TRBJ1-2
V: TRBV2
size: -
D: -

DNA: TGTGCCACCAGCAGAGTCCCCCCCGGGAGGGGGACGCACGGGGAGCTGTTTTTT
CDR3: CATSRVPPGRGTHGELFF
J: TRBJ2-2
V: TRBV15
size: -
D: TRBD2

DNA: TGTGCCAGCAGTTTGAGAGGGTTGGTGTGGGCGCAGTACTTC
CDR3: CASSLRGLVWAQYF
J: TRBJ2-7
V: TRBV27
size: -
D: -

DNA: TGTGCCAGCAGAAATAGGGACAGCGAGAGCTCCTACGAGCAGTACTTC
CDR3: CASRNRDSESSYEQYF
J: TRBJ2-7
V: TRBV11-2
size: -
D: TRBD1

DNA: TGTGCCAGCAGCACTTTACTAGCGGGGCTAGCCTACGAGCAGTACTTC
CDR3: CASSTLLAGLAYEQYF
J: TRBJ2-7
V: TRBV5-6
size: -
D: TRBD2